This passage covers 25 T cell receptor beta chains from one sample sequenced in a study of blood T cell repertoires in COVID-19. TCRdb's table, derived via immunoSEQ multiplex PCR, lists solely in-frame clones and lacks some. The table lists around 93,000 clones, roughly 82% of them singletons, with 15% to 20% in the top ten. Sequencing was carried out using peripheral blood. The receptor set was obtained from a man older than 75 with acute or convalescent COVID-19.

This chain uses TRBV24-1 with TRBJ2-1, with 9 bases identical to TRBD1. Germline V gives CDR1 KGHDR, CDR2 SFDVKD. The CDR3 totals 18 residues. J lost 4 bases, V lost 2 bases, and 11 bases had no gene match. The CDR3 DNA reads TGTGCCACCAGTGATTCCGGGACAGGGCTAGGAGGGTACAATGAGCAGTTCTTC. This sequence encodes CATSDSGTGLGGYNEQFF.

This clone was recorded a few times. This chain joins TRBV18 and TRBJ2-7, with 7 bases lining up with TRBD2. V dropped 0 bases and J dropped 5; count of bases not matched to a gene: 1. This CDR3 is built from 13 residues. Germline V lookup: CDR1 KGHSH, CDR2 LQKENI. CDR3 sequence: CASSPPAGDEQYF. CDR3 sequence (DNA): TGTGCCAGCTCACCACCCGCGGGGGACGAGCAGTACTTC.

The gene calls are TRBV4-3 and TRBJ1-1; D uncertain. Germline-derived CDR1 and CDR2 are LGHNA and YSLEER. The CDR3 runs 13 residues. The ends were cut back, 0 bases at V and 8 bases at J, with 10 bases in the middle. The CDR3 spells CASSQDSKEEAFF. The CDR3 DNA reads as TGCGCCAGCAGCCAAGATTCGAAGGAGGAAGCTTTCTTT.

This rearrangement joins TRBV15 to TRBJ1-3; D is undetermined. CDR1 is LNHNV and CDR2 is YYDKDF in the germline V gene (reference sequence). This CDR3 contains 16 residues. Trimming removed 6 bases from V and 4 bases from J, with 19 bases in between. CDR3 nucleotides: TGTGCCACCAGGGGGTGGAGTCCGGGGTCCGGAAACACCATATATTTT. Amino acids: CATRGWSPGSGNTIYF.

The V call is TRBV6-6, the J call TRBJ1-5; 9 bases are a match to TRBD1. Unmatched junction bases numbered 6, after V lost 6 bases and J lost 6 bases. Germline lookup yields CDR1 MNHNY and CDR2 SVGAGI (reference sequence). The length of the CDR3 is 14 residues. For the CDR3, the DNA is TGTGCCAGCAGATCTACAGGGGGCGGTCAGCCCCAGCATTTT. This gives the protein CASRSTGGGQPQHF.

The DNA for the CDR3 is TGTGCCAGCAGCGTAACTACAGGGGGAAAAAACTCCTACGAGCAGTACTTC. This codes for CASSVTTGGKNSYEQYF. V usage is TRBV4-2 and J usage is TRBJ2-7; 8 positions agree with TRBD1. V trimming: 5 bases; J trimming: 0 bases; junction bases outside the gene matches: 12. The CDR3 loop spans 17 amino acids. Germline V lookup: CDR1 LGHNA, CDR2 YNFKEQ.

This clone was detected only a few times. This sequence joins TRBV27 and TRBJ1-1; D may be TRBD1 (5 bases). The CDR3 totals 13 residues. CDR1 is MNHEY and CDR2 is SMNVEV in the germline V gene (reference sequence). V shed 7 bases and J shed 1 base, with 10 bases lying between them. CDR3 loop: CASKRQPNTEAFF. CDR3 DNA: TGTGCCAGCAAACGACAGCCGAACACTGAAGCTTTCTTT.

The rearrangement joins TRBV23-1 to TRBJ1-1; 7 bases match TRBD1. TRBV23-1 falls under the ORF class, with uncertain function. The CDR3 totals 17 residues. Trimming removed 1 base from V and 0 bases from J; junction bases left unmatched: 8. The DNA of the CDR3 is TGCGCCAGCAGTCAATGTGTTCCGACAGGGATGAACACTGAAGCTTTCTTT. This encodes CASSQCVPTGMNTEAFF.

The chain has TRBV11-2 and TRBJ2-5; a possible D gene is TRBD2 (6 bases). V lost 8 bases to trimming and J lost 4 bases, with 23 bases between them. The CDR3 extends over 16 amino acids. Germline assignment: CDR1 SGHAT and CDR2 FQNNGV. DNA for the CDR3: TGTGCCAGCGGGCGCGGGGTTGTCGCCGGCGGAGAGACCCAGTACTTC. This translates into CASGRGVVAGGETQYF.

J is TRBJ1-3 and V is TRBV7-2, with D perhaps TRBD1 (6 bases). Trimming left V 5 bases short and J 5 bases short, with 19 bases between. The CDR3 is 16 amino acids. CDR1 and CDR2 (germline): SGHTA, FQGNSA. This CDR3 reads CASSQQGQVSRNTIYF. In DNA, the CDR3 is TGTGCCAGCAGCCAGCAGGGGCAGGTTTCGAGAAACACCATATATTTT.

The chain combines TRBV6-4 with TRBJ1-6; D might be TRBD1 (5 bases). The V end lost 3 bases, the J end lost 4 bases, and 10 bases lay between the germline ends. The CDR3 has 15 amino acids. In germline, CDR1 is MRHNA, CDR2 SNTAGT. CDR3 bases: TGTGCCAGCAGTGAACGGGGGGTTTATAATTCACCCCTCCACTTT. Amino acids: CASSERGVYNSPLHF.

The V gene is TRBV11-2, the J gene TRBJ2-1, with TRBD1 as a possible D gene (6 bases). Trimming pared 0 bases from V and 6 bases from J, leaving 15 bases between. From germline, CDR1 is SGHAT and CDR2 FQNNGV. The CDR3 runs to 16 residues. This CDR3 reads CASSLEGARRLNEQFF. DNA for the CDR3: TGTGCCAGCAGCTTAGAGGGGGCTAGACGGCTCAATGAGCAGTTCTTC. The whole variable domain, filled in from reference TRBV11-2 and TRBJ2-1, reads EAGVAQSPRYKIIEKRQSVAFWCNPISGHATLYWYQQILGQGPKLLIQFQNNGVVDDSQLPKDRFSAERLKGVDSTLKIQPAKLEDSAVYLCASSLEGARRLNEQFFGPGTRLTVL.

The rearrangement joins TRBV2 to TRBJ2-1; TRBD2 matches at 11 bases. There are 15 residues in the CDR3. Germline lookup yields CDR1 SNHLY and CDR2 FYNNEI. V gave up 7 bases and J gave up 8 bases; unmatched junction bases: 10. CDR3 coding DNA: TGTGCCAGCACCTTTGGGACTAGCGGACTCGATGAGCAGTTCTTC. Translation gives CASTFGTSGLDEQFF.

This chain uses TRBV6-1 with TRBJ2-2, with D possibly TRBD2 on 6 matching bases. The germline V gene encodes CDR1 MNHNS and CDR2 SASEGT. The V gene lost 2 bases and the J gene lost 6 bases, with 13 bases spanning the gap. This CDR3 contains 15 residues. The CDR3 loop is CASSERGLAAGELFF. DNA of the CDR3: TGTGCCAGCAGTGAACGGGGACTGGCTGCCGGGGAGCTGTTTTTT.

The V call is TRBV20-1, the J call TRBJ2-5; D not resolved. Germline CDR1 reads DFQATT; CDR2 reads SNEGSKA (reference sequence). The CDR3 spans 11 residues. Trimming left V 3 bases short and J 5 bases short, with 7 bases between. The CDR3 DNA follows: TGCAGTGCTAGCCATGCGGAGACCCAGTACTTC. Amino acids: CSASHAETQYF.

This clone has just one count. The chain couples TRBV9 to TRBJ2-4, with TRBD1 matching 9 bases. The V gene's germline CDR1 is SGDLS and CDR2 YYNGEE. V lost 3 bases to trimming and J lost 8 bases; unmatched junction nucleotides: 6. This CDR3 is 14 amino acids long. CDR3 residues: CASSEGTGTDIQYF. CDR3 in DNA: TGTGCCAGCAGCGAGGGGACAGGGACGGACATTCAGTACTTC. The full variable domain, rest sourced from reference TRBV9 and TRBJ2-4, is DSGVTQTPKHLITATGQRVTLRCSPRSGDLSVYWYQQSLDQGLQFLIQYYNGEERAKGNILERFSAQQFPDLHSELNLSSLELGDSALYFCASSEGTGTDIQYFGAGTRLSVL.

The gene calls are TRBV18 and TRBJ1-5, with D perhaps matching TRBD1 (5 bases). The CDR3 runs to 14 residues. The germline CDR1 and CDR2 sequences are KGHSH and LQKENI. With 3 bases removed from V and 7 bases from J, the gap between germline ends came to 13 bases. For the CDR3, the DNA is TGTGCCAGCTCACCTTCGGGGGAACGCCAGCCCCAGCATTTT. Translated, it gives CASSPSGERQPQHF. Based on the CDR3 plus reference TRBV18 and TRBJ1-5, the full variable domain is NAGVMQNPRHLVRRRGQEARLRCSPMKGHSHVYWYRQLPEEGLKFMVYLQKENIIDESGMPKERFSAEFPKEGPSILRIQQVVRGDSAAYFCASSPSGERQPQHFGDGTRLSIL.

The rearrangement links TRBV19 to TRBJ1-5; TRBD1 is a possible D gene (5 bases). The CDR3 covers 15 residues. Looked up from germline, CDR1 is LNHDA and CDR2 is SQIVND (reference sequence). Trimming took 1 base from V and 1 from J, leaving 8 bases between them. The CDR3 DNA follows: TGTGCCAGTAGTATAGGAAGGGGCAGCAATCAGCCCCAGCATTTT. It codes for CASSIGRGSNQPQHF.

The chain links TRBV18 to TRBJ2-1; 13 positions match TRBD2. With V trimmed by 4 bases and J by 10 bases, 7 bases remained unmatched. The V gene's germline CDR1 is KGHSH and CDR2 LQKENI. There are 15 residues in the CDR3. The CDR3 nucleotides are TGTGCCAGCTCACTTGGGACTAGCGGGGTTGGCGAGCAGTTCTTC. Protein sequence: CASSLGTSGVGEQFF.

The chain links TRBV7-9 to TRBJ2-1, with D maybe TRBD1 (6 bases). Per germline, CDR1 SEHNR and CDR2 FQNEAQ (reference sequence). V lost 2 bases, J lost 2 bases, and 19 bases lay in between. The CDR3 has 18 residues. CDR3: CASSLLQGFRLTYNEQFF. The CDR3 bases are TGTGCCAGCAGCTTACTTCAGGGGTTTCGACTAACCTACAATGAGCAGTTCTTC.

V is TRBV18 and J is TRBJ1-1; no clear D. The germline gives CDR1 KGHSH, CDR2 LQKENI. Trimming cost V 8 bases and J 1 base, with 17 bases left between them. The CDR3 covers 15 residues. In DNA, the CDR3 is TGTGCCAGCCCCCCCCAGCGTCACTCGAACACTGAAGCTTTCTTT. Protein product: CASPPQRHSNTEAFF.

This clone was recorded once. The chain joins TRBV7-2 to TRBJ1-1; D remains unclear. CDR1 SGHTA and CDR2 FQGNSA come from the germline V gene. The V and J ends lost 1 base and 1 base respectively, with 7 bases between them. This CDR3 is built from 14 residues. The DNA for the CDR3 is TGTGCCAGCAGCTTAGGCCCGGGGAACACTGAAGCTTTCTTT. The encoded protein is CASSLGPGNTEAFF.

The chain carries TRBV28 and TRBJ1-5, with a weak D call TRBD1 (5 bases). V lost 3 bases and J 3 bases, leaving 9 bases between the germline ends. The CDR3 has 14 residues. Germline V CDR1 and CDR2: MDHEN, SYDVKM. CDR3 sequence reads: CASSLDNFNQPQHF. In nucleotides, the CDR3 is TGTGCCAGCAGTTTGGACAACTTCAATCAGCCCCAGCATTTT.

The chain joins TRBV6-6 to TRBJ1-5, with D perhaps TRBD1 (5 bases). Trimming left V 8 bases short and J 0 bases short, with 14 bases between. Per the germline V gene, CDR1 is MNHNY and CDR2 is SVGAGI (reference sequence). The CDR3 extends over 15 amino acids. The CDR3 loop reads CASLREGNSNQPQHF. CDR3 nucleotides: TGTGCCAGCCTCCGGGAGGGGAATAGCAATCAGCCCCAGCATTTT.

The CDR3 region has the DNA TGTGCCAGCAGTACCGGGACAGGGGGATACGAGCAGTACTTC. The encoded protein is CASSTGTGGYEQYF. This chain connects TRBV6-5 to TRBJ2-7, with 11 bases fitting TRBD1. Per the germline V gene, CDR1 is MNHEY and CDR2 is SVGAGI. V shed 5 bases, J shed 4 bases, and the junction held 4 bases outside the gene matches. This CDR3 has 14 amino acids.